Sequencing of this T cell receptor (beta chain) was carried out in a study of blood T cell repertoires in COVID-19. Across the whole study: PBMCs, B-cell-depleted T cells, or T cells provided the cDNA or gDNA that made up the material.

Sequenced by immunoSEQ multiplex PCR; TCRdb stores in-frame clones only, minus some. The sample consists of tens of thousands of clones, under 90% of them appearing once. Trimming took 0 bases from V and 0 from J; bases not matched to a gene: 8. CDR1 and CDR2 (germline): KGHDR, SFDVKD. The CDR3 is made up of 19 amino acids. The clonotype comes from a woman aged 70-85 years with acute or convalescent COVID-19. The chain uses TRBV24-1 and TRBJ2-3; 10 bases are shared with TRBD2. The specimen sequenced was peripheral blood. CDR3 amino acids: CATSDLSASGGHSTDTQYF. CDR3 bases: TGTGCCACCAGTGATTTGAGCGCTAGCGGGGGCCATAGCACAGATACGCAGTATTTT.